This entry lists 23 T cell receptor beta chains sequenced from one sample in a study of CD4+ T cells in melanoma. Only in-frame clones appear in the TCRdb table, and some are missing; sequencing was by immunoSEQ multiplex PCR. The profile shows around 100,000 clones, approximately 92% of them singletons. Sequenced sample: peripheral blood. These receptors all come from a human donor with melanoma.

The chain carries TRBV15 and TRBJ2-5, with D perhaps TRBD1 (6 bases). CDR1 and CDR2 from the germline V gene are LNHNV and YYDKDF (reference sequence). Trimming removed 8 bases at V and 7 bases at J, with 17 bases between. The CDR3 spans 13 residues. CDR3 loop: CATRGGPRGTQYF. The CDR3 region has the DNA TGTGCCACCCGAGGGGGACCTCGCGGGACCCAGTACTTC.

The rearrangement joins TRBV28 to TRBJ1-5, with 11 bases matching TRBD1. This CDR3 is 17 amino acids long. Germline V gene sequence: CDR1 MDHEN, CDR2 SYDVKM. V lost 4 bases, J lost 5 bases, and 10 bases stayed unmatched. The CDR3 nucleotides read TGTGCCAGCAGTTCTCGAGCCGGGACAGGGGGACATCAGCCCCAGCATTTT. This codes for CASSSRAGTGGHQPQHF.

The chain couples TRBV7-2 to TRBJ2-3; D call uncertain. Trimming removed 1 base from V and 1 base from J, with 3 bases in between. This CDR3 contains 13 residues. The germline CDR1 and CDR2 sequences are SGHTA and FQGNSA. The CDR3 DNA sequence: TGTGCCAGCAGCTTAGTCGGCACAGATACGCAGTATTTT. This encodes CASSLVGTDTQYF.

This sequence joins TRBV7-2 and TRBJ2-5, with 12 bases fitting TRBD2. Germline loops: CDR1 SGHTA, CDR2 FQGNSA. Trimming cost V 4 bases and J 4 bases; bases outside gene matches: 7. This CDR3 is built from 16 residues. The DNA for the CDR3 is TGTGCCAGCAGCTGGAAGACTAGCGGGAGTCGAGAGACCCAGTACTTC. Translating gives CASSWKTSGSRETQYF.

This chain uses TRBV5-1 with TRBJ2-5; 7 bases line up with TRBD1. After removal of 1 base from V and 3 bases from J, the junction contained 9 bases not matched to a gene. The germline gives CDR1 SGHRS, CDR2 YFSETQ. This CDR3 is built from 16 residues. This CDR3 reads CASSLPQGVTEETQYF. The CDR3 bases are TGCGCCAGCAGCTTGCCCCAGGGGGTGACGGAAGAGACCCAGTACTTC.

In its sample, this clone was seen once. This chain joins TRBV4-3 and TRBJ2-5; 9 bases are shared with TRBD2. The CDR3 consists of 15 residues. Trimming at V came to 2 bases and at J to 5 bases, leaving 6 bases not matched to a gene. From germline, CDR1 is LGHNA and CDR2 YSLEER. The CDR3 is CASSQSLAGFETQYF. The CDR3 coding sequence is TGCGCCAGCAGCCAATCACTAGCGGGCTTCGAGACCCAGTACTTC.

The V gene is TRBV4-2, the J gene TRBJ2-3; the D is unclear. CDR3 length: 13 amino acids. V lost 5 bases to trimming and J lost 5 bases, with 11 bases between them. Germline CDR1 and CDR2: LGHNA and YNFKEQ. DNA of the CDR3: TGTGCCAGCAGCGACCTCAGGATAGATACGCAGTATTTT. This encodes CASSDLRIDTQYF.

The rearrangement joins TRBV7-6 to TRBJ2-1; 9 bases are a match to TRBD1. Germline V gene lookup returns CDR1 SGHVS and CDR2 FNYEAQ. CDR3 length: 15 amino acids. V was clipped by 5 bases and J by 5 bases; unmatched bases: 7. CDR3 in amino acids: CASSPGTGYNNEQFF. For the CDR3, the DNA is TGTGCCAGCAGCCCGGGGACAGGGTACAACAATGAGCAGTTCTTC.

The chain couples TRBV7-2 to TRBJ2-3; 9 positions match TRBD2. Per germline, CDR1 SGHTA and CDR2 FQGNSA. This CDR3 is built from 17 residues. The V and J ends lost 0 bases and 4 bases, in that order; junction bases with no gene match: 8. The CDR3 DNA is TGTGCCAGCAGCTTAGCGTCGCTAGCGGGACGGGCAGATACGCAGTATTTT. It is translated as CASSLASLAGRADTQYF.

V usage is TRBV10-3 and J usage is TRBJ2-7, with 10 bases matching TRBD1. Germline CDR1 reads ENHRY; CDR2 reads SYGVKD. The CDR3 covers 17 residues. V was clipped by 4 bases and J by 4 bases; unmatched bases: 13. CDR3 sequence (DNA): TGTGCCATCAGTGTTACCGGGACAGGGGCTCGAGGATACGAGCAGTACTTC. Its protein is CAISVTGTGARGYEQYF.

CDR3 amino acids: CASSLPRLSGANVLTF. The CDR3, as DNA: TGTGCCAGCAGCCTTCCTCGGTTGTCTGGGGCCAACGTCCTGACTTTC. The chain uses TRBV9 and TRBJ2-6; no clear D. Germline CDR1 reads SGDLS; CDR2 reads YYNGEE. The CDR3 contains 16 residues. Trimming removed 4 bases from V and 1 base from J, with 12 bases in between.

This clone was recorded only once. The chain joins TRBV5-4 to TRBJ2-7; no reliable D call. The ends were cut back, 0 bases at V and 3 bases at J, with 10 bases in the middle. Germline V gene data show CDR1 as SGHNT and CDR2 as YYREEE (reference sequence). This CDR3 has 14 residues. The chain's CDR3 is CASSLVGRDYEQYF. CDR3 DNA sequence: TGTGCCAGCAGCTTGGTGGGAAGGGACTACGAGCAGTACTTC.

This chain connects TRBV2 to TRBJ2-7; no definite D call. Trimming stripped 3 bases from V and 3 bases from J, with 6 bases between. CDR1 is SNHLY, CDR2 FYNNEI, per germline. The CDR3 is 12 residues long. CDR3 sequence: CASSDLLYEQYF. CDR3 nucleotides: TGTGCCAGCAGTGACTTACTCTACGAGCAGTACTTC.

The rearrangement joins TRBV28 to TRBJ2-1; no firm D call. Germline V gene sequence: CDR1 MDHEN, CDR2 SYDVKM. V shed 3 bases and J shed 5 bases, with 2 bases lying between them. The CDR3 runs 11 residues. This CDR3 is CASSFHNEQFF. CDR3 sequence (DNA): TGTGCCAGCAGTTTCCACAATGAGCAGTTCTTC.

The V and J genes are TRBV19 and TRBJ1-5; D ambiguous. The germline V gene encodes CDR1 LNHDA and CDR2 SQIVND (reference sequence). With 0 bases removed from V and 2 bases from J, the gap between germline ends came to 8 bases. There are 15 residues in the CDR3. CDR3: CASSIEDEGNQPQHF. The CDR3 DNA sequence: TGTGCCAGTAGTATAGAAGATGAGGGCAATCAGCCCCAGCATTTT.

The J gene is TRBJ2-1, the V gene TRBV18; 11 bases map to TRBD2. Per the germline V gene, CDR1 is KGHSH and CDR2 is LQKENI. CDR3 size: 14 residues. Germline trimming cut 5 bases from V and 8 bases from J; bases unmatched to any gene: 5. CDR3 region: CASSASGGKDEQFF. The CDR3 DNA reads TGTGCCAGCTCAGCTAGCGGGGGGAAGGATGAGCAGTTCTTC.

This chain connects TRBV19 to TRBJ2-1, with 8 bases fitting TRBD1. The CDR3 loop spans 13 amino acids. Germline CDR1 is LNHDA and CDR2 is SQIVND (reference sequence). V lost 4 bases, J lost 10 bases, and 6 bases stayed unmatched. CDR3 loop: CASSRHTGGEQFF. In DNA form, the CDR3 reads TGTGCCAGTAGTAGACACACAGGGGGAGAGCAGTTCTTC.

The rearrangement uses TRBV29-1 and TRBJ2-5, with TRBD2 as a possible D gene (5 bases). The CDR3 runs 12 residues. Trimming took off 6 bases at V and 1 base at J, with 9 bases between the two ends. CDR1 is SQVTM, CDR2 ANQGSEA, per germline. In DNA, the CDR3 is TGCAGCGTGACCGAGGGCCAAGAGACCCAGTACTTC. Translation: CSVTEGQETQYF.

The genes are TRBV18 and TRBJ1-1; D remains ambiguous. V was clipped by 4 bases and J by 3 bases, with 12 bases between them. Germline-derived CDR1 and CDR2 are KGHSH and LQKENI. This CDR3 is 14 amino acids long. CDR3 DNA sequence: TGTGCCAGCTCACAAGAGTTTCAGGACACTGAAGCTTTCTTT. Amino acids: CASSQEFQDTEAFF. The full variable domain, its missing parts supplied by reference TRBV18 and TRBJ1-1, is NAGVMQNPRHLVRRRGQEARLRCSPMKGHSHVYWYRQLPEEGLKFMVYLQKENIIDESGMPKERFSAEFPKEGPSILRIQQVVRGDSAAYFCASSQEFQDTEAFFGQGTRLTVV.

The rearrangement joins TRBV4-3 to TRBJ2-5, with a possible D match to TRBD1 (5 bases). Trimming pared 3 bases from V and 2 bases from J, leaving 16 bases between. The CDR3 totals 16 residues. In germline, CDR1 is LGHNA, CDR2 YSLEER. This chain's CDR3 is CASSQQSQGSQETQYF. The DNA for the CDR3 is TGCGCCAGCAGCCAGCAGAGCCAGGGATCGCAAGAGACCCAGTACTTC.

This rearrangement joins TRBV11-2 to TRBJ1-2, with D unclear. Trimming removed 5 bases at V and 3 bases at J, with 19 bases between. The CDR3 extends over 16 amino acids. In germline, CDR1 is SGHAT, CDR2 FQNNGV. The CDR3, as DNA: TGTGCCAGCAGCCCAAGGCGGGATCTTTGGGACTATGGCTACACCTTC. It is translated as CASSPRRDLWDYGYTF.

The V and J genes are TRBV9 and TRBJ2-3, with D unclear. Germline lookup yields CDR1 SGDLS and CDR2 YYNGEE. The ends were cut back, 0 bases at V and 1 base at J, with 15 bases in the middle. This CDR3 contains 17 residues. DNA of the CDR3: TGTGCCAGCAGCGTAGAGGGTGCGTTCGGCGGCACAGATACGCAGTATTTT. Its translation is CASSVEGAFGGTDTQYF.

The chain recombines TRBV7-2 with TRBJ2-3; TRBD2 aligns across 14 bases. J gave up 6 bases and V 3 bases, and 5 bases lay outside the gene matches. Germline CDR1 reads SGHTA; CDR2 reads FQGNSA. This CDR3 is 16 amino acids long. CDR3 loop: CASSFRLAGGRDTQYF. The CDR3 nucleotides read TGTGCCAGCAGCTTTAGACTAGCGGGGGGGCGGGATACGCAGTATTTT.